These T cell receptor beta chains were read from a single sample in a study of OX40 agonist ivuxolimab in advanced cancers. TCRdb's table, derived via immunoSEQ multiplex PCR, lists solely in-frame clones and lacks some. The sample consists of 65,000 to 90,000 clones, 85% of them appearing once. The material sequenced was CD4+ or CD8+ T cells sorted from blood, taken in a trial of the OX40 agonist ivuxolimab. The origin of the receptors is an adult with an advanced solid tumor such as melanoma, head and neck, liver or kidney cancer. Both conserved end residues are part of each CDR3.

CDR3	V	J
CASSLATGTGELFF	TRBV5-1	TRBJ2-2
CASSSVFRDRGGYTF	TRBV11-2	TRBJ1-2
CASSPTTGSPEAFF	TRBV5-1	TRBJ1-1
CSVRTTGVGRSGANVLTF	TRBV29-1	TRBJ2-6
CASSPRQDRQETQYF	TRBV18	TRBJ2-5
CASSLYLGRKMTYEQYF	TRBV13	TRBJ2-7
CASSETRAQPQHF	TRBV2	TRBJ1-5
CAWTSGGSVQYF	TRBV30	TRBJ2-7
CASGSLTGGQETQYF	TRBV12-5	TRBJ2-5
CASRPAGGPTTGELFF	TRBV27	TRBJ2-2
CASSFPLGDRPSNEKLFF	TRBV5-6	TRBJ1-4
CASSLRRKGLTQYF	TRBV7-9	TRBJ2-3
CASSPTVQGGETQYF	TRBV18	TRBJ2-5
CAWNSGDYGYTF	TRBV30	TRBJ1-2
CASSIGTGRQETQYF	TRBV5-1	TRBJ2-5
CASSPWRAGELFF	TRBV27	TRBJ2-2